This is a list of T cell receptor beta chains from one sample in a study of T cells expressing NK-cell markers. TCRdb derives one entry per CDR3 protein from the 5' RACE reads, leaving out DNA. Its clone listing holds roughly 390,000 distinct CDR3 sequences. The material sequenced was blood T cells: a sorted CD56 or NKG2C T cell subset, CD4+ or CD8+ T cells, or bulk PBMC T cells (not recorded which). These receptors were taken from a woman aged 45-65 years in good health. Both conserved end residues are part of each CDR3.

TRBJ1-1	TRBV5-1	CASSLDVGSEAFF
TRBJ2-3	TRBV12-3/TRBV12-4	CASSFEKGRISTDTQYF
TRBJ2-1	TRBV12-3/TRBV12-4	CASSPLVLAGGPGEQFF
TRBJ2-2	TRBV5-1	CASSLGHPRTGELFF
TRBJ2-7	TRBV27	CASSLLSGQLTYEQYF
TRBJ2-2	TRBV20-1	CSARVPGARLGELFF
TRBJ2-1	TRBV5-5	CASSLRWQLYNEQFF
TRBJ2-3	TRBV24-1	CATSDPTGFADTQYF
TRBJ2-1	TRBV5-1	CASSWTSGRVYNEQFF
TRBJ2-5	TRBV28	CASSSGSLTQETQYF
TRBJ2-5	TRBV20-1	CSANKLAGDDQETQYF
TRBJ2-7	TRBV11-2	CASRPPESGRGAYEQYF
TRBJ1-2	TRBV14	CASSQQPYGYTF
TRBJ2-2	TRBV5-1	CASSLVMRGAGELFF
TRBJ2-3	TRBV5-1	CASSFTGDTTDTQYF
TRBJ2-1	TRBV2	CASGGQFHNEQFF
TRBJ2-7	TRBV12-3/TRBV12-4	CASSLLAGGKYEQYF
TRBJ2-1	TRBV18	CASSPLSGRRNEQFF
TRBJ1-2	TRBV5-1	CASSLFPGQANYGYTF
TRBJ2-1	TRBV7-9	CASSLGSGSLFF
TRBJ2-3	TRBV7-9	CASSSSLTSGSADTQYF
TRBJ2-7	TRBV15	CATSRDLGQGRGEQYF
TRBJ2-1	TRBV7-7	CASSLGPLNEQFF
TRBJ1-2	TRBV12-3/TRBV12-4	CASSLLVNYGYTF
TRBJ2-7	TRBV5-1	CASSPSGPYEQYF